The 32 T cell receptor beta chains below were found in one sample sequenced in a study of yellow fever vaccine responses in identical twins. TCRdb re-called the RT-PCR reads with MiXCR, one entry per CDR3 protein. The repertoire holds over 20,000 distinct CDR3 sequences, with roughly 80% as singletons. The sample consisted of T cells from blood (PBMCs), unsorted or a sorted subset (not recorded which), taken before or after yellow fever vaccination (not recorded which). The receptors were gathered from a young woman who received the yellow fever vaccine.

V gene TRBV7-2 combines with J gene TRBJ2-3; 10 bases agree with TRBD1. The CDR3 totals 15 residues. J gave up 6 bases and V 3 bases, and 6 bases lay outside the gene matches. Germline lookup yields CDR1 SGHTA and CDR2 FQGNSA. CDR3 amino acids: CASSFAGTGADTQYF. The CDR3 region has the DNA TGTGCCAGCAGCTTTGCCGGGACAGGGGCCGATACGCAGTATTTT.

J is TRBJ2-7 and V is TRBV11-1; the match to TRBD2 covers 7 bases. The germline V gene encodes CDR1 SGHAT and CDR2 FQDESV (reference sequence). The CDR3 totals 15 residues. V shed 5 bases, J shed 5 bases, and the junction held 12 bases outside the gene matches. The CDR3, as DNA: TGTGCCAGCAGCCCGGCGTGGCGGGAGAACGACGAGCAGTACTTC. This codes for CASSPAWRENDEQYF.

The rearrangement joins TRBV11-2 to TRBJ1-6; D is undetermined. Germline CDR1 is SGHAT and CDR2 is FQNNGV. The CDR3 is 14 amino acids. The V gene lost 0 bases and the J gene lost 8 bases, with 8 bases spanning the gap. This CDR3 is CASSLEVRDSPLHF. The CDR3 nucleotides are TGTGCCAGCAGCTTAGAGGTCAGAGATTCACCCCTCCACTTT.

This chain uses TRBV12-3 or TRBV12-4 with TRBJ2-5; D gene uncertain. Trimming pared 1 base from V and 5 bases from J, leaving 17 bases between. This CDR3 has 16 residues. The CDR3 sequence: CASSLVGRKAHETQYF. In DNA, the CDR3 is TGTGCCAGCAGTTTAGTCGGCAGAAAGGCTCACGAGACCCAGTACTTC.

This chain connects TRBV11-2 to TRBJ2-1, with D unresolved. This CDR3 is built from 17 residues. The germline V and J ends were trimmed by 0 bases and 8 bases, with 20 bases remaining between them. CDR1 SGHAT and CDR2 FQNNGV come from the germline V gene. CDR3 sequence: CASSLDREGLSWDEQFF. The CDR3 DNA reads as TGTGCCAGCAGCTTAGACCGTGAAGGGTTGTCCTGGGATGAGCAGTTCTTC.

CDR3 bases: TGTGCCACCAGCATTGTGAGGGGGCTTGTTGAAGCTTTCTTT. The encoded protein is CATSIVRGLVEAFF. The chain joins TRBV15 to TRBJ1-1, with 7 bases aligning to TRBD1. Germline CDR1 reads LNHNV; CDR2 reads YYDKDF (reference sequence). CDR3 size: 14 residues. J lost 7 bases, V lost 4 bases, and 9 bases had no gene match.

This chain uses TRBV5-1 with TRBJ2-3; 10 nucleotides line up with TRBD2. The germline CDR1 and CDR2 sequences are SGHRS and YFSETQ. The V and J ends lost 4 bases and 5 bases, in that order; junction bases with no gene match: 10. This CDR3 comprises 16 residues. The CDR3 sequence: CASSTLAGDFLDTQYF. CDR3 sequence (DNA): TGCGCCAGCAGCACCCTAGCGGGGGATTTTCTAGATACGCAGTATTTT.

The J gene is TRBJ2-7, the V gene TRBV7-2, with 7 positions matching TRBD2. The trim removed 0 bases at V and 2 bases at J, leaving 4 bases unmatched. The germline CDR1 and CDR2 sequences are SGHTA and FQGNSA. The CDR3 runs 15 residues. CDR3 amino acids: CASSLAASGAYEQYF. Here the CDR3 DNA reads TGTGCCAGCAGCTTAGCGGCTAGCGGAGCCTACGAGCAGTACTTC.

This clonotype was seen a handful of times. CDR3 nucleotides: TGTGCCCGAAACAATGAGCAGTTCTTC. This codes for CARNNEQFF. The genes are TRBV2 and TRBJ2-1; no firm D call. CDR1 SNHLY and CDR2 FYNNEI come from the germline V gene. This CDR3 has 9 amino acids. V lost 11 bases and J lost 5, with 4 bases in between.

CDR3 in amino acids: CATRQGAFNEQFF. Written as DNA, the CDR3 is TGTGCCACCCGACAGGGGGCTTTCAATGAGCAGTTCTTC. The rearrangement uses TRBV2 and TRBJ2-1; 10 positions match TRBD1. Germline CDR1 and CDR2: SNHLY and FYNNEI. This CDR3 is built from 13 residues. The J segment lost 6 bases and the V segment lost 10 bases, leaving 6 bases of the junction unmatched.

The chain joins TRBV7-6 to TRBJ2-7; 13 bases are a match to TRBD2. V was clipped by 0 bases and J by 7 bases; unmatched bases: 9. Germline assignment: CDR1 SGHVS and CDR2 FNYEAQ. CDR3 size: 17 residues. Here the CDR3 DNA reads TGTGCCAGCAGCTTAGCGCAGGGACTAGCGGGATCGGGGGAGCAGTACTTC. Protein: CASSLAQGLAGSGEQYF.

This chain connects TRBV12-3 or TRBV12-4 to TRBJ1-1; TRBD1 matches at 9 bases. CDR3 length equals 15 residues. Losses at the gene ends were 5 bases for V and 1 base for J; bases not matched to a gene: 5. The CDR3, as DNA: TGTGCCAGCAGTACCAACAGGGGGCGGAACACTGAAGCTTTCTTT. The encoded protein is CASSTNRGRNTEAFF.

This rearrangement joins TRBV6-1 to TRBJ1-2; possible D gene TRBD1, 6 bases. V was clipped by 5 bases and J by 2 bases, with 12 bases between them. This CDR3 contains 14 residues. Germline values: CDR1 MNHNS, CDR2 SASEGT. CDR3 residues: CASSLQGRNYGYTF. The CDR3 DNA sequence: TGTGCCAGCAGTCTACAGGGTCGGAACTATGGCTACACCTTC.

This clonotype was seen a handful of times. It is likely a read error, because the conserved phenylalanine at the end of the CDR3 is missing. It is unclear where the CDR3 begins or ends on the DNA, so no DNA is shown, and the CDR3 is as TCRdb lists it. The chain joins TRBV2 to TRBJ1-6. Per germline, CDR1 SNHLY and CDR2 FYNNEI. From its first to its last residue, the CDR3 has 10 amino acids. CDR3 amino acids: CASSGKAIIA.

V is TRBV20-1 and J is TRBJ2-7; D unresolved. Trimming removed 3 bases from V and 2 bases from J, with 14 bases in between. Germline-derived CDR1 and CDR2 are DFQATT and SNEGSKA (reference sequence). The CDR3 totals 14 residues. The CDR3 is CSASETVPPYEQYF. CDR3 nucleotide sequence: TGCAGTGCTAGCGAAACGGTCCCCCCCTACGAGCAGTACTTC.

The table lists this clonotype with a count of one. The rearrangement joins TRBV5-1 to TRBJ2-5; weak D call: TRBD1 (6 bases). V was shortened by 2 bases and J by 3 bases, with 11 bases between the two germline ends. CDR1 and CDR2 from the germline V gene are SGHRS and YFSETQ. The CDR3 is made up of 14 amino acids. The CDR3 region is CASSFVWDKETQYF. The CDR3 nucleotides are TGCGCCAGCAGCTTTGTCTGGGACAAAGAGACCCAGTACTTC.

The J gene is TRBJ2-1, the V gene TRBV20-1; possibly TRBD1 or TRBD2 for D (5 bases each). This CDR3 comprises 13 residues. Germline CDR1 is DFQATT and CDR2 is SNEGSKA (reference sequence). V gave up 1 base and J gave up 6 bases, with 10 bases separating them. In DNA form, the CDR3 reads TGCAGTGCTAGAGGGGACGACTTCAATGAGCAGTTCTTC. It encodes CSARGDDFNEQFF.

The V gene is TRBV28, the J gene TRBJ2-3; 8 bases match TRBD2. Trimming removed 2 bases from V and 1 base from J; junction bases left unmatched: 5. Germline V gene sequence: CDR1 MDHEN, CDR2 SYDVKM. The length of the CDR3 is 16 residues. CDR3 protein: CASSLDGGAGTDTQYF. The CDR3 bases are TGTGCCAGCAGTTTAGACGGGGGGGCTGGCACAGATACGCAGTATTTT.

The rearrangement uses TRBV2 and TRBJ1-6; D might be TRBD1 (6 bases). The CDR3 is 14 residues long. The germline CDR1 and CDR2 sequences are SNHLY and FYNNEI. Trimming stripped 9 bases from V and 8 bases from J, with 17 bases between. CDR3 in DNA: TGTGCCAGAACGGCCGGGGGCGCGGATTCACCCCTCCACTTT. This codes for CARTAGGADSPLHF. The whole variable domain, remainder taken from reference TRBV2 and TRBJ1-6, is EPEVTQTPSHQVTQMGQEVILRCVPISNHLYFYWYRQILGQKVEFLVSFYNNEISEKSEIFDDQFSVERPDGSNFTLKIRSTKLEDSAMYFCARTAGGADSPLHFGNGTRLTVT.

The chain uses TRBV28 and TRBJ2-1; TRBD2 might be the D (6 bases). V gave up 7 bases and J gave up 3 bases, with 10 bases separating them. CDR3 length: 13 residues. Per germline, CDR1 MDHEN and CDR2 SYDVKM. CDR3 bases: TGTGCCAGCATAAAGGAGGGCTACAATGAGCAGTTCTTC. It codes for CASIKEGYNEQFF.

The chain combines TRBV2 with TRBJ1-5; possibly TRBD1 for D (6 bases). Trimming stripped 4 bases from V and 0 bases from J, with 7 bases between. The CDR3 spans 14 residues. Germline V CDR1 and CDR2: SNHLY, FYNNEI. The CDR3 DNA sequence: TGTGCCAGCAGTGGGACAGATAGCAATCAGCCCCAGCATTTT. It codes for CASSGTDSNQPQHF.

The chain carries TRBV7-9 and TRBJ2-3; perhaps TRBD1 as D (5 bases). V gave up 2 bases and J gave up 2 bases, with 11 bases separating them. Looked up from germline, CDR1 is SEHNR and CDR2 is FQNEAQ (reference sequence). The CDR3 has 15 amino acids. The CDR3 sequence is CASSLQGSLTDTQYF. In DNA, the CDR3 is TGTGCCAGCAGCTTACAGGGTTCCCTCACAGATACGCAGTATTTT. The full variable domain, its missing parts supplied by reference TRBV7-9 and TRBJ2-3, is DTGVSQNPRHKITKRGQNVTFRCDPISEHNRLYWYRQTLGQGPEFLTYFQNEAQLEKSRLLSDRFSAERPKGSFSTLEIQRTEQGDSAMYLCASSLQGSLTDTQYFGPGTRLTVL.

The CDR3 nucleotides are TGTGCCAGCAGCTCCCCAAATGAGCAGTTCTTC. Its protein is CASSSPNEQFF. The chain joins TRBV11-3 to TRBJ2-1; D uncertain. V was shortened by 4 bases and J by 7 bases, with 5 bases between the two germline ends. The CDR3 runs 11 residues. The germline gives CDR1 SGHNT, CDR2 YENEEA. Full variable domain (outside the CDR3, taken from reference TRBV11-3 and TRBJ2-1): EAGVVQSPRYKIIEKKQPVAFWCNPISGHNTLYWYLQNLGQGPELLIRYENEEAVDDSQLPKDRFSAERLKGVDSTLKIQPAELGDSAVYLCASSSPNEQFFGPGTRLTVL.

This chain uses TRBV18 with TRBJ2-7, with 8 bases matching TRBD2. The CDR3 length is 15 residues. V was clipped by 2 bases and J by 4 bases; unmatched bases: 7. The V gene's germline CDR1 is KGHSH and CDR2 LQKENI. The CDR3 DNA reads TGTGCCAGCTCACCAGGGGCGGCGGGGGGATACGAGCAGTACGTC. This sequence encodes CASSPGAAGGYEQYV.

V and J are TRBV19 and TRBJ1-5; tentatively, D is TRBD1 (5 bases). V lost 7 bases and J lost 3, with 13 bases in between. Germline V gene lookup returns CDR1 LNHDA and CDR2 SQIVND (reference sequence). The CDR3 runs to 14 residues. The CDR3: CASKRGGDNQPQHF. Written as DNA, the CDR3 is TGTGCCAGTAAACGTGGGGGTGACAATCAGCCCCAGCATTTT.

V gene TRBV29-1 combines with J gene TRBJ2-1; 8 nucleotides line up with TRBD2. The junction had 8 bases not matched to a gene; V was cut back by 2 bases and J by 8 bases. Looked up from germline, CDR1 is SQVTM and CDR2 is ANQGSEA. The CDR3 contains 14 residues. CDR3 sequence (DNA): TGCAGCGTTGAATTTGGGACTAGTCCGTATGAGCAGTTCTTC. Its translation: CSVEFGTSPYEQFF.

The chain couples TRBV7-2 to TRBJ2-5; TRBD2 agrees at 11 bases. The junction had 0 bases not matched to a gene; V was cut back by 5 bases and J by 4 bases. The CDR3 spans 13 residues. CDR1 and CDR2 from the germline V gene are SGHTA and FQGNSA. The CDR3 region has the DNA TGTGCCAGCAGCACTAGCGGGGGAGAGACCCAGTACTTC. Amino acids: CASSTSGGETQYF.

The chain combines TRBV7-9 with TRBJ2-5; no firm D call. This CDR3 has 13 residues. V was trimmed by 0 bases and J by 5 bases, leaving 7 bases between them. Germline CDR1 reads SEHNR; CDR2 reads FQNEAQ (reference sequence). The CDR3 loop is CASSLAGSETQYF. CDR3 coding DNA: TGTGCCAGCAGCTTAGCAGGGTCGGAGACCCAGTACTTC.

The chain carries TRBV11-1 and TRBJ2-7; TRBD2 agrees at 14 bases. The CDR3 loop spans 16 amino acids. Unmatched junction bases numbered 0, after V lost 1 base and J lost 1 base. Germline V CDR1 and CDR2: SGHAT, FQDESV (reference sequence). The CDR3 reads CASSLGLAGGSYEQYF. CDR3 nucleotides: TGTGCCAGCAGCTTAGGACTAGCGGGAGGGTCCTACGAGCAGTACTTC.

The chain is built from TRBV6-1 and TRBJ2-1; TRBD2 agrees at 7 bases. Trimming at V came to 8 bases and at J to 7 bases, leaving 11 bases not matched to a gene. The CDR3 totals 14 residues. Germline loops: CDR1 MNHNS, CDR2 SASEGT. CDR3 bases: TGTGCCAGCCACGTGACTAGCCAAGTGAATGAGCAGTTCTTC. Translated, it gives CASHVTSQVNEQFF.

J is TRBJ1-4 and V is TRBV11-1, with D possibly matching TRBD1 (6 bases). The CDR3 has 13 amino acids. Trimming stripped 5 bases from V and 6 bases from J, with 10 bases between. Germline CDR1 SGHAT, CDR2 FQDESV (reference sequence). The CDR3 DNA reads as TGTGCCAGCAGCGCCTGGACAGATGAAAAACTGTTTTTT. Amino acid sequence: CASSAWTDEKLFF.

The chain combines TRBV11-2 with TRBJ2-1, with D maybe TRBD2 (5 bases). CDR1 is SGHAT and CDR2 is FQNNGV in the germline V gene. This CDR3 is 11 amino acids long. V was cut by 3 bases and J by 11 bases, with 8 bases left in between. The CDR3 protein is CASSFRGKQFF. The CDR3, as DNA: TGTGCCAGCAGCTTTCGGGGTAAGCAGTTCTTC.